This T cell receptor beta chain was identified in a study of T cells in Graves' hyperthyroidism and ophthalmopathy. Turning to the study itself: The blood sample was taken at first diagnosis, before treatment began.

RNA transcripts gave rise to amplified TCR beta CDR3 regions. HTBI primers were employed in a first-round RT-PCR of the TCR CDR3. TCRdb called the multiplex PCR reads again in MiXCR, with one record for every CDR3 protein. The profile covers roughly 180,000 distinct CDR3 sequences, with roughly 9.4% appearing a single time and approximately 20% taken by the ten largest. This CDR3 is built from 16 residues. Per germline, CDR1 MGHDK and CDR2 SYGVNS. The germline V and J ends were trimmed by 5 bases and 2 bases, with 19 bases remaining between them. This clonotype has a handful of counts. The sequence came from a woman between 18 and 30 years old with Graves' hyperthyroidism that later progressed to Graves' ophthalmopathy. The source material was blood. The chain recombines TRBV25-1 with TRBJ2-7; TRBD2 might be the D (5 bases). CDR3 nucleotides: TGTGCCAGCAGTTCCTTCCCCGGGGATGGGACCTACGAGCAGTACTTC. Translation: CASSSFPGDGTYEQYF.